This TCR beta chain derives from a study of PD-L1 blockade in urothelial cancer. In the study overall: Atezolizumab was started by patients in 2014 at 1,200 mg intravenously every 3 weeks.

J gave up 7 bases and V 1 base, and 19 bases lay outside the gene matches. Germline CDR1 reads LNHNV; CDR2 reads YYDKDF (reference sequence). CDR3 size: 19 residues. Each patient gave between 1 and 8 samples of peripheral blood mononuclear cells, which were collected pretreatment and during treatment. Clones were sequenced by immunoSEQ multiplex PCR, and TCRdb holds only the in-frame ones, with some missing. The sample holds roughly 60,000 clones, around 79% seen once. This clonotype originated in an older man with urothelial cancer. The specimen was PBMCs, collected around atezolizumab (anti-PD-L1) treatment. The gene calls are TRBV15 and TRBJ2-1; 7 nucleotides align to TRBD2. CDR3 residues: CATSRVSTVMAGVSNEQFF. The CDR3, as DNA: TGTGCCACCAGCAGAGTGTCAACCGTAATGGCGGGAGTGTCAAATGAGCAGTTCTTC.